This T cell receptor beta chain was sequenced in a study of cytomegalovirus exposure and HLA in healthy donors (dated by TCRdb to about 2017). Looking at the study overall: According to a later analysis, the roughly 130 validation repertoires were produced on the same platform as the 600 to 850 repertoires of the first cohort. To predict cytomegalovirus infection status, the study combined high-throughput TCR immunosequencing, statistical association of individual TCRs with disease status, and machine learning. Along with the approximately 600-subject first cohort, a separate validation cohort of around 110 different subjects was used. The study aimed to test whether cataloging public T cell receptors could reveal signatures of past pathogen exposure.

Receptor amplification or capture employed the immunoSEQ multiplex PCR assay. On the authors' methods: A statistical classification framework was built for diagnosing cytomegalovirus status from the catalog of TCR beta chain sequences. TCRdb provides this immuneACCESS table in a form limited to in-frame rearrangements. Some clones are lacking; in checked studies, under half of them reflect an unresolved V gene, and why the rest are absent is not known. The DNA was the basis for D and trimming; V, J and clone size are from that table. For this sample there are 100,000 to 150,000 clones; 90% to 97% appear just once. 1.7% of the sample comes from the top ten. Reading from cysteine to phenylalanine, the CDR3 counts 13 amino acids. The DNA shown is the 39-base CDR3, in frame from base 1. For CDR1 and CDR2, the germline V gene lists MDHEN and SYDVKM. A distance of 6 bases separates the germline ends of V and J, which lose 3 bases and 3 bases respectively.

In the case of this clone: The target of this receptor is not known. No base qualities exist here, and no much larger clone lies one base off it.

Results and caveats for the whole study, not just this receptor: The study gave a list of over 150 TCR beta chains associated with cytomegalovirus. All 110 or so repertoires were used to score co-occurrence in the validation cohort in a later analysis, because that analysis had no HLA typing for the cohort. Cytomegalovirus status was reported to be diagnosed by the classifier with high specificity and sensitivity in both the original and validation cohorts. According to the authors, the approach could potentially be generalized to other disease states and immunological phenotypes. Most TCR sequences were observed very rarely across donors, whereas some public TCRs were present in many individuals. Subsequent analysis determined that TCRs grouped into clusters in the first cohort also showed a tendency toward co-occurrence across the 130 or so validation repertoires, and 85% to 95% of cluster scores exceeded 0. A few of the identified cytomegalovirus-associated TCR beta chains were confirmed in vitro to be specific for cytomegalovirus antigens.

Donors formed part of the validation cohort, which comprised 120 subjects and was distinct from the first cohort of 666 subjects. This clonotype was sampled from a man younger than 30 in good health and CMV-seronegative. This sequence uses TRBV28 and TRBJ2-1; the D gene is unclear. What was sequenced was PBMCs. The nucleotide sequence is TGTGCCAGCAGTTTTGCGCTCTACAATGAGCAGTTCTTC. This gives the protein CASSFALYNEQFF.